The 9 T cell receptor beta chains presented below share a single source sample, sequenced in a study of blood T cell repertoires in COVID-19. Here immunoSEQ multiplex PCR was the method, and the copy in TCRdb shows in-frame clones only, minus some. The sample contains 100,000 to 150,000 clones, more than 70% of which appear only once. Sample: peripheral blood. Source of these receptors: a woman of 80 years or more with COVID-19, enrolled during active disease.

The chain is built from TRBV25-1 and TRBJ2-3; possible D gene TRBD2, 7 bases. The CDR3 is 15 amino acids. The V end was cut by 5 bases, the J end by 4 bases, with 16 bases between. Germline V gives CDR1 MGHDK, CDR2 SYGVNS. For the CDR3, the DNA is TGTGCCAGCAGTCCGGTCGGGGGGCGAGCAGATACGCAGTATTTT. Its translation is CASSPVGGRADTQYF.

The gene calls are TRBV10-3 and TRBJ2-7; 13 positions match TRBD2. The junction had 11 bases not matched to a gene; V was cut back by 3 bases and J by 6 bases. The CDR3 covers 17 residues. Per the germline V gene, CDR1 is ENHRY and CDR2 is SYGVKD. This chain's CDR3 is CAISDPDGRLAGGEQYF. Here the CDR3 DNA reads TGTGCCATCAGTGACCCCGACGGAAGACTAGCGGGAGGCGAGCAGTACTTC.

The chain joins TRBV7-8 to TRBJ2-3, with 8 bases matching TRBD1. V lost 8 bases, J lost 2 bases, and 6 bases stayed unmatched. Germline V gives CDR1 SGHVS, CDR2 FQNEAQ. This CDR3 has 14 amino acids. The CDR3 region is CASLTRGHTDTQYF. CDR3 nucleotides: TGTGCCAGCCTTACCAGGGGGCACACAGATACGCAGTATTTT.

The chain carries TRBV28 and TRBJ2-5, with TRBD1 matching over 10 bases. CDR3 size: 18 residues. Germline V CDR1 and CDR2: MDHEN, SYDVKM. V was clipped by 3 bases and J by 7 bases; unmatched bases: 17. CDR3 loop: CASSFRDRGLLFLGTQYF. The CDR3 DNA reads as TGTGCCAGCAGTTTTAGGGACAGGGGTCTCCTCTTCTTGGGGACCCAGTACTTC.

The V and J genes are TRBV4-2 and TRBJ2-5; 11 bases fit TRBD2. The V gene end was trimmed by 0 bases and the J gene end by 5 bases; junction bases not matched to a gene: 8. This CDR3 has 17 amino acids. Germline V gene lookup returns CDR1 LGHNA and CDR2 YNFKEQ. The CDR3 bases are TGTGCCAGCAGCCAAGACCCGCTAGCGGGAGGTAGGGAGACCCAGTACTTC. This codes for CASSQDPLAGGRETQYF.

Points on this clone: Other DNA sequences in the same sample also yield this CDR3. The V call is TRBV2, the J call TRBJ1-1; D perhaps matches TRBD1 (5 bases). The CDR3 contains 11 residues. Germline assignment: CDR1 SNHLY and CDR2 FYNNEI. The germline V and J ends were trimmed by 7 bases and 14 bases, with 17 bases remaining between them. The CDR3 reads CASKQVQVAFF. The CDR3, as DNA: TGTGCCAGCAAACAGGTACAAGTTGCCTTCTTT.

CDR3 in amino acids: CASSRDRGGHNEQFF. DNA for the CDR3: TGTGCCAGCAGCCGCGACAGGGGGGGCCACAATGAGCAGTTCTTC. This chain connects TRBV7-2 to TRBJ2-1; 9 bases are shared with TRBD1. CDR3 length: 15 residues. Germline V CDR1 and CDR2: SGHTA, FQGNSA. The V and J ends lost 5 bases and 5 bases, in that order; junction bases with no gene match: 7.

The chain links TRBV7-2 to TRBJ1-3, with 11 bases that match TRBD1. Germline trimming cut 1 base from V and 5 bases from J; bases unmatched to any gene: 4. Germline values: CDR1 SGHTA, CDR2 FQGNSA. The CDR3 has 16 amino acids. CDR3 protein: CASSLVGTGGRNTIYF. DNA of the CDR3: TGTGCCAGCAGCTTAGTGGGGACAGGGGGTAGAAACACCATATATTTT.

This chain uses TRBV5-1 with TRBJ1-3; D call uncertain. This CDR3 has 16 amino acids. Germline V gives CDR1 SGHRS, CDR2 YFSETQ. The V and J ends lost 0 bases and 0 bases respectively, with 10 bases between them. CDR3 protein: CASSLVAQSSGNTIYF. In nucleotides, the CDR3 is TGCGCCAGCAGCTTGGTAGCACAAAGCTCTGGAAACACCATATATTTT.